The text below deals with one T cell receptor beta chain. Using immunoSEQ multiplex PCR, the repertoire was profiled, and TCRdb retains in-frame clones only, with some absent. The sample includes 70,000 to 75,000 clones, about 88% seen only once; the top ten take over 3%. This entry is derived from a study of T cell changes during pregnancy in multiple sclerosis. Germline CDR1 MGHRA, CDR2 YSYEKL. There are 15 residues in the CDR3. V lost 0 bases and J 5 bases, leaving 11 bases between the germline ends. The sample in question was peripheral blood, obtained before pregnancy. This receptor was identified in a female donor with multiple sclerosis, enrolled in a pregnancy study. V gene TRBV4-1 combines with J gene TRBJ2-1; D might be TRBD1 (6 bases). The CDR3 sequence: CASSQDQGINNEQFF. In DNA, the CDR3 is TGCGCCAGCAGCCAAGATCAGGGGATTAACAATGAGCAGTTCTTC.